Below are 32 T cell receptor beta chains sequenced from a single sample in a study of blood T cell repertoires in COVID-19 (TCRdb year 2020). Libraries were prepared through the immunoSEQ multiplex PCR assay. TCRdb took this table from immuneACCESS and kept in-frame rearrangements with V and J called. Such tables lack part of the clones; where checked against another copy, unresolved V genes explain under half of the gap, and the rest is unexplained. Counted in this sample were some 330,000 clones; around four fifths of them appeared once. The biggest ten clones account for about 4.8% of the sample. The sample was PBMCs or T cells enriched from blood (not recorded which). The receptors shown here come from a woman aged 50 to 65 who had recovered from COVID-19.

V and J are TRBV5-1 and TRBJ2-1; 10 bases agree with TRBD2. The CDR3 consists of 15 residues. V lost 2 bases, J lost 8 bases, and 7 bases stayed unmatched. The germline gives CDR1 SGHRS, CDR2 YFSETQ. The CDR3 sequence is CASSFPSGSTYEQFF. The CDR3 coding sequence is TGCGCCAGCAGCTTTCCTAGCGGGAGTACCTATGAGCAGTTCTTC. The variable domain in full, with the rest retrieved from reference TRBV5-1 and TRBJ2-1, is KAGVTQTPRYLIKTRGQQVTLSCSPISGHRSVSWYQQTPGQGLQFLFEYFSETQRNKGNFPGRFSGRQFSNSRSEMNVSTLELGDSALYLCASSFPSGSTYEQFFGPGTRLTVL.

The chain carries TRBV3-1 (or the pseudogene TRBV3-2) and TRBJ2-2; possibly TRBD2 for D (7 bases). V gave up 1 base and J gave up 2 bases, with 17 bases separating them. Germline CDR1 LGHDT, CDR2 YNNKEL (reference sequence). The CDR3 spans 18 residues. The CDR3 region is CASSQGPLGGGNTGELFF. CDR3 nucleotides: TGTGCCAGCAGCCAAGGACCCTTAGGGGGGGGAAACACCGGGGAGCTGTTTTTT.

This clone was detected only once. Additional DNA sequences in this sample encode the identical CDR3. The chain uses TRBV18 and TRBJ2-7; no clear D. This CDR3 comprises 12 residues. The ends were cut back, 6 bases at V and 1 base at J, with 7 bases in the middle. CDR1 KGHSH and CDR2 LQKENI come from the germline V gene. CDR3 coding DNA: TGTGCCAGCTCTCGCGATTCCTACGAGCAGTACTTC. The encoded protein is CASSRDSYEQYF.

The chain recombines TRBV7-9 with TRBJ1-1; 11 bases align to TRBD1. The CDR3 consists of 15 residues. V dropped 4 bases and J dropped 3; count of bases not matched to a gene: 4. Germline loops: CDR1 SEHNR, CDR2 FQNEAQ (reference sequence). In DNA, the CDR3 is TGTGCCAGCAGCTACCGGGACAGGGGGGACACTGAAGCTTTCTTT. Amino acid sequence: CASSYRDRGDTEAFF. Based on the CDR3 plus reference TRBV7-9 and TRBJ1-1, the full variable domain is DTGVSQNPRHKITKRGQNVTFRCDPISEHNRLYWYRQTLGQGPEFLTYFQNEAQLEKSRLLSDRFSAERPKGSFSTLEIQRTEQGDSAMYLCASSYRDRGDTEAFFGQGTRLTVV.

The chain carries TRBV11-2 and TRBJ1-2; D is undetermined. From germline, CDR1 is SGHAT and CDR2 FQNNGV. The CDR3 loop spans 13 amino acids. Trimming took 5 bases from V and 3 from J, leaving 10 bases between them. Here the CDR3 DNA reads TGTGCCAGCAGCCCCCAGGAAGACTATGGCTACACCTTC. Its translation: CASSPQEDYGYTF.

Only a few counts were recorded for this clone. The CDR3 DNA sequence: TGCGCCAGCAGCCAAGGAGGTAGCGGAACCCTACCACCCGGGGAGCTGTTTTTT. This codes for CASSQGGSGTLPPGELFF. This chain uses TRBV4-1 with TRBJ2-2; D may be TRBD2 (6 bases). V was shortened by 1 base and J by 6 bases, with 21 bases between the two germline ends. Germline CDR1 reads MGHRA; CDR2 reads YSYEKL. CDR3 size: 18 residues.

The J gene is TRBJ1-2, the V gene TRBV7-9; D is uncertain. The CDR3 totals 14 residues. The germline gives CDR1 SEHNR, CDR2 FQNEAQ (reference sequence). Trimming left V 1 base short and J 8 bases short, with 14 bases between. CDR3 coding DNA: TGTGCCAGCAGCTTAGTAATAGGTGGGCTAGGCTACACCTTC. This translates into CASSLVIGGLGYTF.

This rearrangement joins TRBV7-2 to TRBJ2-5; tentatively, D is TRBD1 (6 bases). The germline V and J ends were trimmed by 2 bases and 5 bases, with 12 bases remaining between them. This CDR3 region has 14 residues. The germline gives CDR1 SGHTA, CDR2 FQGNSA. CDR3 coding DNA: TGTGCCAGCAGCTTACCCACAGGGAAGGAGACCCAGTACTTC. This sequence encodes CASSLPTGKETQYF.

V usage is TRBV6-5 and J usage is TRBJ2-2; D is perhaps TRBD2 (6 bases). CDR3 size: 14 residues. The germline CDR1 and CDR2 sequences are MNHEY and SVGAGI. V was clipped by 5 bases and J by 0 bases, with 7 bases between them. This CDR3 is CASSLAPNTGELFF. The CDR3 nucleotides are TGTGCCAGCAGTCTAGCGCCGAACACCGGGGAGCTGTTTTTT.

The genes are TRBV29-1 and TRBJ2-6, with D possibly TRBD2 on 6 matching bases. V was clipped by 4 bases and J by 0 bases, with 16 bases between them. CDR1 and CDR2 (germline): SQVTM, ANQGSEA. The CDR3 spans 17 residues. CDR3 DNA: TGCAGCGTTGTTTTTTTGGAGGGCCACTCTGGGGCCAACGTCCTGACTTTC. Translating it yields CSVVFLEGHSGANVLTF.

The gene calls are TRBV5-5 and TRBJ2-7, with D unclear. CDR3 length: 13 amino acids. V was pared by 0 bases and J by 6 bases, with 10 bases between. Germline V lookup: CDR1 SGHKS, CDR2 YYEKEE (reference sequence). The CDR3 here is CASSLVSTAEQYF. DNA of the CDR3: TGTGCCAGCAGCTTGGTGAGTACAGCCGAGCAGTACTTC.

The rearrangement joins TRBV7-6 to TRBJ1-6; 10 bases fit TRBD1. The junction had 5 bases not matched to a gene; V was cut back by 0 bases and J by 6 bases. This CDR3 region has 17 residues. Germline CDR1 SGHVS, CDR2 FNYEAQ. The CDR3: CASSLAGTGVGNSPLHF. DNA of the CDR3: TGTGCCAGCAGCTTAGCGGGGACAGGGGTGGGTAATTCACCCCTCCACTTT.

The J gene is TRBJ2-2, the V gene TRBV5-5; 8 bases align to TRBD1. The CDR3 is 16 amino acids. V shed 1 base and J 1 base; nucleotides not matched to a gene: 3. CDR1 SGHKS and CDR2 YYEKEE come from the germline V gene (reference sequence). The DNA of the CDR3 is TGTGCCAGCAGCTTGAGGGGACAGGTGAACACCGGGGAGCTGTTTTTT. It yields the protein CASSLRGQVNTGELFF.

The chain combines TRBV7-3 with TRBJ2-3; TRBD2 matches at 15 bases. The CDR3 covers 17 residues. Germline CDR1 SGHTA, CDR2 FQGTGA. J lost 2 bases, V lost 4 bases, and 4 bases had no gene match. The chain's CDR3 is CASSSGLAGGYTDTQYF. The CDR3 DNA reads as TGTGCCAGCAGCTCGGGACTAGCGGGAGGTTACACAGATACGCAGTATTTT. The variable domain in full, completed from reference TRBV7-3 and TRBJ2-3, reads GAGVSQTPSNKVTEKGKYVELRCDPISGHTALYWYRQSLGQGPEFLIYFQGTGAADDSGLPNDRFFAVRPEGSVSTLKIQRTERGDSAVYLCASSSGLAGGYTDTQYFGPGTRLTVL.

V is TRBV3-1 (or the pseudogene TRBV3-2) and J is TRBJ2-1, with TRBD2 matching 10 bases. Germline V gives CDR1 LGHDT, CDR2 YNNKEL (reference sequence). This CDR3 has 16 amino acids. Losses at the gene ends were 4 bases for V and 4 bases for J; bases not matched to a gene: 7. The CDR3 reads CASSPTSSGGYNEQFF. CDR3 in DNA: TGTGCCAGCAGCCCTACCTCTAGCGGGGGATACAATGAGCAGTTCTTC.

V gene TRBV25-1 combines with J gene TRBJ1-6, with TRBD1 matching over 8 bases. CDR3 size: 14 residues. Unmatched junction bases numbered 0, after V lost 4 bases and J lost 4 bases. Germline loops: CDR1 MGHDK, CDR2 SYGVNS. The CDR3 bases are TGTGCCAGCAGTGGGACAGGGTATAATTCACCCCTCCACTTT. This codes for CASSGTGYNSPLHF.

This clone was observed a few times. The identical CDR3 is also encoded by other nucleotide sequences in the sample. The V call is TRBV7-9, the J call TRBJ1-1; no definite D call. The germline V and J ends were trimmed by 2 bases and 0 bases, with 4 bases remaining between them. The germline V gene encodes CDR1 SEHNR and CDR2 FQNEAQ (reference sequence). The CDR3 runs to 13 residues. The CDR3 DNA sequence: TGTGCCAGCAGCTTAACAGTGAACACTGAAGCTTTCTTT. Translation gives CASSLTVNTEAFF.

The chain is built from TRBV19 and TRBJ2-1; the D gene is possibly TRBD1 (6 bases). From germline, CDR1 is LNHDA and CDR2 SQIVND (reference sequence). CDR3 length: 14 residues. V was shortened by 6 bases and J by 5 bases, with 14 bases between the two germline ends. The CDR3 region is CASRPDRTNNEQFF. CDR3 DNA sequence: TGTGCCAGTAGGCCTGACAGGACAAACAATGAGCAGTTCTTC.

The genes are TRBV6-5 and TRBJ1-2, with 8 positions matching TRBD1. In germline, CDR1 is MNHEY, CDR2 SVGAGI. The CDR3 length is 15 residues. V was clipped by 0 bases and J by 5 bases; unmatched bases: 5. This CDR3 is CASSYSLTGGYGYTF. The CDR3 nucleotides are TGTGCCAGCAGTTACTCCTTAACAGGGGGGTATGGCTACACCTTC.

V usage is TRBV19 and J usage is TRBJ1-2; no clear D. The CDR3 runs to 12 residues. The germline CDR1 and CDR2 sequences are LNHDA and SQIVND (reference sequence). V lost 6 bases and J lost 7, with 12 bases in between. The CDR3: CASRRVAGGYTF. CDR3 DNA sequence: TGTGCCAGTAGGAGGGTGGCTGGTGGCTACACCTTC.

V and J are TRBV5-1 and TRBJ1-2; 9 bases are a match to TRBD1. J was trimmed by 0 bases and V by 4 bases; bases with no gene match: 13. The CDR3 loop spans 18 amino acids. The V gene's germline CDR1 is SGHRS and CDR2 YFSETQ. CDR3: CASSPWDRDPQPNYGYTF. The CDR3 DNA sequence: TGCGCCAGCAGCCCTTGGGACAGGGACCCACAACCTAACTATGGCTACACCTTC. The complete variable domain, with remaining parts taken from reference TRBV5-1 and TRBJ1-2, reads KAGVTQTPRYLIKTRGQQVTLSCSPISGHRSVSWYQQTPGQGLQFLFEYFSETQRNKGNFPGRFSGRQFSNSRSEMNVSTLELGDSALYLCASSPWDRDPQPNYGYTFGSGTRLTVV.

The chain uses TRBV9 and TRBJ1-1, with TRBD1 as a possible D gene (6 bases). The CDR3 runs to 14 residues. Trimming removed 7 bases from V and 1 base from J, with 14 bases in between. Germline loops: CDR1 SGDLS, CDR2 YYNGEE. CDR3 in DNA: TGTGCCAGCGGCGAAGGGACATCGAACACTGAAGCTTTCTTT. It specifies CASGEGTSNTEAFF.

The rearrangement uses TRBV14 and TRBJ1-6, with no clear D. There are 14 residues in the CDR3. Trimming left V 6 bases short and J 5 bases short, with 11 bases between. Germline CDR1 SGHDN, CDR2 FVKESK. The CDR3 nucleotides read TGTGCCAGCAGTCTGGGAGGGAATAATTCACCCCTCCACTTT. This gives the protein CASSLGGNNSPLHF.

The chain links TRBV5-4 to TRBJ1-1; D is undetermined. V lost 1 base and J lost 5, with 15 bases in between. Germline V CDR1 and CDR2: SGHNT, YYREEE (reference sequence). CDR3 length: 15 residues. The CDR3 DNA reads as TGTGCCAGCAGCTTGCGGTTGGGAGGGTTGACTGAAGCTTTCTTT. Amino acids: CASSLRLGGLTEAFF.

The chain links TRBV5-1 to TRBJ2-1; 10 bases line up with TRBD2. The trim removed 1 base at V and 8 bases at J, leaving 6 bases unmatched. The length of the CDR3 is 15 residues. In germline, CDR1 is SGHRS, CDR2 YFSETQ. This CDR3 is CASSLPSGSRDEQFF. DNA for the CDR3: TGCGCCAGCAGCTTGCCTAGCGGGAGTAGGGATGAGCAGTTCTTC.

The chain couples TRBV5-1 to TRBJ1-3, with D perhaps TRBD1 (6 bases). CDR3 length equals 16 residues. Germline assignment: CDR1 SGHRS and CDR2 YFSETQ. Trimming stripped 3 bases from V and 0 bases from J, with 13 bases between. CDR3 sequence (DNA): TGCGCCAGCAGCTCTCTACAGGGAAGCTCTGGAAACACCATATATTTT. This gives the protein CASSSLQGSSGNTIYF.

The chain recombines TRBV5-6 with TRBJ1-5; D is undetermined. Germline lookup yields CDR1 SGHDT and CDR2 YYEEEE. V gave up 5 bases and J gave up 0 bases, with 15 bases separating them. CDR3 length: 16 amino acids. As DNA, the CDR3 is TGTGCCAGCAGTACCGCAGGAGGTTATAGCAATCAGCCCCAGCATTTT. The encoded protein is CASSTAGGYSNQPQHF.

The rearrangement uses TRBV7-8 and TRBJ1-1, with TRBD1 matching over 9 bases. Trimming took 3 bases from V and 2 from J; bases not matched to a gene: 7. This CDR3 spans 16 amino acids. Looked up from germline, CDR1 is SGHVS and CDR2 is FQNEAQ. CDR3 loop: CASSFENRGLNTEAFF. DNA of the CDR3: TGTGCCAGCAGCTTCGAAAACAGGGGGCTCAACACTGAAGCTTTCTTT.

This rearrangement joins TRBV7-9 to TRBJ2-1; 8 nucleotides match TRBD2. V lost 6 bases, J lost 5 bases, and 9 bases stayed unmatched. The V gene's germline CDR1 is SEHNR and CDR2 FQNEAQ (reference sequence). This CDR3 contains 15 residues. CDR3 region: CASRFIAGLNNEQFF. In nucleotides, the CDR3 is TGTGCCAGCAGGTTTATAGCGGGACTCAACAATGAGCAGTTCTTC.

J is TRBJ1-1 and V is TRBV10-2; D may be TRBD1 (5 bases). CDR3 length: 15 residues. V lost 3 bases, J lost 0 bases, and 11 bases lay in between. Per germline, CDR1 WSHSY and CDR2 SAAADI. This chain's CDR3 is CASSDLDSLNTEAFF. The DNA for the CDR3 is TGCGCCAGCAGTGACCTCGACAGCCTGAACACTGAAGCTTTCTTT.

This sequence joins TRBV2 and TRBJ1-5, with 7 bases that match TRBD1. The CDR3 has 15 amino acids. CDR1 is SNHLY, CDR2 FYNNEI, per germline. J was trimmed by 7 bases and V by 3 bases; bases with no gene match: 9. The CDR3 DNA is TGTGCCAGCAGTGAGAGGGACAGAAGTGGGCAGCCCCAGCATTTT. Residues: CASSERDRSGQPQHF. Full variable domain (remainder filled in from reference TRBV2 and TRBJ1-5): EPEVTQTPSHQVTQMGQEVILRCVPISNHLYFYWYRQILGQKVEFLVSFYNNEISEKSEIFDDQFSVERPDGSNFTLKIRSTKLEDSAMYFCASSERDRSGQPQHFGDGTRLSIL.

This clone was picked up a small number of times. This sequence joins TRBV5-5 and TRBJ1-1; 7 bases line up with TRBD1. The CDR3 extends over 14 amino acids. J gave up 1 base and V 4 bases, and 4 bases lay outside the gene matches. Germline CDR1 reads SGHKS; CDR2 reads YYEKEE (reference sequence). CDR3: CASSRQGGNTEAFF. The DNA for the CDR3 is TGTGCCAGCAGCCGGCAGGGGGGGAACACTGAAGCTTTCTTT.